This is a list of T cell receptor beta chains from one sample in a study of T cells after yellow fever vaccination. TCRdb independently ran MiXCR on the 5' RACE reads; one entry per CDR3 protein. The table has around 610,000 distinct CDR3 sequences, about 14% seen once. The sequencing used PBMCs, collected on the day of the yellow fever booster vaccination. The receptors derive from a man aged 25-40 years who received the YFV17D yellow fever vaccine. Each CDR3 is given with its conserved first and last residue. A D gene is named only where the DNA matches it firmly. Clone sizes are given selectively: once, few, many, or a class where the clone is expanded.

NA	TRBV7-6	NA	TRBJ2-1	CASSLKYRGLYNEQFF	TGTGCCAGCAGCTTAAAATACCGGGGCCTTTACAATGAGCAGTTCTTC
few	TRBV7-3	NA	TRBJ1-1	CASSLMGQQNTEAFF	TGTGCCAGCAGCTTAATGGGACAACAGAACACTGAAGCTTTCTTT
few	TRBV3-1	NA	TRBJ2-1	CASSGPGDHNEQFF	TGTGCCAGCAGCGGTCCGGGGGACCACAATGAGCAGTTCTTC
few	TRBV18	NA	TRBJ2-5	CASSPFTEQETQYF	TGTGCCAGCTCACCGTTCACAGAACAAGAGACCCAGTACTTC
NA	TRBV10-1	NA	TRBJ2-3	CASSESATDTQYF	TGCGCCAGCAGTGAGTCCGCTACAGATACGCAGTATTTT
NA	TRBV5-1	TRBD2	TRBJ2-5	CASSFGGFEETQYF	TGCGCCAGCAGCTTCGGGGGGTTCGAAGAGACCCAGTACTTC
few	TRBV6-5	NA	TRBJ2-5	CALGGGGETQYF	TGTGCCCTAGGCGGTGGGGGCGAGACCCAGTACTTC
few	TRBV30	NA	TRBJ2-5	CAFSGDGGETQYF	TGTGCCTTCTCCGGGGATGGAGGAGAGACCCAGTACTTC
NA	TRBV9	NA	TRBJ2-3	CASSVLTTSTDTQYF	TGTGCCAGCAGCGTACTGACAACTAGCACAGATACGCAGTATTTT
NA	TRBV11-2	TRBD2	TRBJ2-1	CASSYLFSEREVHNEQFF	TGTGCCAGCAGCTACCTCTTTAGCGAGCGGGAGGTTCACAATGAGCAGTTCTTC
NA	TRBV5-1	NA	TRBJ2-1	CASSSSLLSYNEQFF	TGCGCCAGCAGCTCCAGCCTATTATCCTACAATGAGCAGTTCTTC
few	TRBV29-1	NA	TRBJ2-7	CSVEGLANTYEQYF	TGCAGCGTTGAAGGTCTAGCGAATACCTACGAGCAGTACTTC
NA	TRBV6-1	NA	TRBJ2-5	CASSPQGPGTQYF	TGTGCCAGCAGTCCACAGGGCCCGGGGACCCAGTACTTC
NA	TRBV10-3	NA	TRBJ2-3	CAIRGQAEAGDTQYF	TGTGCCATCAGAGGACAAGCGGAGGCGGGAGATACGCAGTATTTT
NA	TRBV9	TRBD2	TRBJ2-2	CASSVDPTVAGRELFF	TGTGCCAGCAGCGTAGACCCGACTGTAGCGGGGAGGGAGCTGTTTTTT
NA	TRBV30	NA	TRBJ2-5	CAWSARAQETQYF	TGTGCCTGGAGTGCTCGGGCCCAGGAGACCCAGTACTTC
few	TRBV9	NA	TRBJ2-7	CASSVMDSSYEQYF	TGTGCCAGCAGCGTTATGGACAGCTCCTACGAGCAGTACTTC
many	TRBV7-9	NA	TRBJ2-7	CASSLAWATDAYEQYF	TGTGCCAGCAGCTTAGCGTGGGCGACAGACGCCTACGAGCAGTACTTC
few	TRBV19	TRBD1	TRBJ2-7	CASSIGQGYEQYF	TGTGCCAGTAGTATTGGACAGGGCTACGAGCAGTACTTC
NA	TRBV9	NA	TRBJ2-5	CASSVGGHETQYF	TGTGCCAGCAGCGTAGGAGGGCACGAGACCCAGTACTTC
many	TRBV28	NA	TRBJ2-7	CASSFPGSSYEQYF	TGTGCCAGCAGTTTCCCCGGCAGTTCCTACGAGCAGTACTTC
few	TRBV10-3	NA	TRBJ2-5	CATHYTLASQETQYF	TGTGCCACCCATTACACCCTGGCATCCCAAGAGACCCAGTACTTC
many	TRBV7-9	NA	TRBJ2-5	CASSPSQGGETQYF	TGTGCCAGCAGCCCAAGCCAGGGCGGGGAGACCCAGTACTTC
NA	TRBV9	NA	TRBJ1-3	CASSVRGSSGNTIYF	TGTGCCAGCAGCGTTCGCGGGTCCTCTGGAAACACCATATATTTT
few	TRBV6-1	NA	TRBJ2-7	CASRRGGVSYEQYF	TGTGCCAGCCGCCGAGGGGGGGTCTCCTACGAGCAGTACTTC
few	TRBV20-1	NA	TRBJ2-7	CSAYGQVSYEQYF	TGCAGTGCTTATGGCCAGGTCTCCTACGAGCAGTACTTC
few	TRBV9	NA	TRBJ1-4	CASNHGGDEKLFF	TGTGCCAGCAACCACGGGGGGGACGAAAAACTGTTTTTT
NA	TRBV6-2/TRBV6-3	TRBD2	TRBJ2-4	CASSYRREGNIQYF	TGTGCCAGCAGTTACCGGCGGGAGGGAAACATTCAGTACTTC